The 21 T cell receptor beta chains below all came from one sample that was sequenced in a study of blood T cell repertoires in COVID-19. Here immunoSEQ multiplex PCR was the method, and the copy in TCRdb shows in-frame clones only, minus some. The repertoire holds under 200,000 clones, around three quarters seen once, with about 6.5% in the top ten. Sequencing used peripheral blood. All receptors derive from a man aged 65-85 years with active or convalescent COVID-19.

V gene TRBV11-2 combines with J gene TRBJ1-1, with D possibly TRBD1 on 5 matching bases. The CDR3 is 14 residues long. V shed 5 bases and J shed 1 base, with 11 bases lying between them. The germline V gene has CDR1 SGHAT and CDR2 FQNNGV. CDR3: CASSRSTANTEAFF. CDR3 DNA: TGTGCCAGCAGCCGGTCGACAGCGAACACTGAAGCTTTCTTT.

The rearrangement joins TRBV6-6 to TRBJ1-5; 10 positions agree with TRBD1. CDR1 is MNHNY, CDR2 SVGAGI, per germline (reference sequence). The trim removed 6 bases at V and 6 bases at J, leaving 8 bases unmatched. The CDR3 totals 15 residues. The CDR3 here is CASRPLTGGTQPQHF. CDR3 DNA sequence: TGTGCCAGCAGACCACTGACAGGGGGCACTCAGCCCCAGCATTTT.

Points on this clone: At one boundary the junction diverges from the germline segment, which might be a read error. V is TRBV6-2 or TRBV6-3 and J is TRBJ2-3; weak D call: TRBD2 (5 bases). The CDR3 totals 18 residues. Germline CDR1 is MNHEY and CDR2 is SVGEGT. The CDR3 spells CASSNSPPSTGSTDTQYF. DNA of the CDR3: TGTGCCAGCAGTAACTCCCCTCCTTCAACGGGGAGCACAGATACGCAGTATTTT.

CDR3 DNA: TGTGCCAGCAGCCAAAGCGGACAGAGGGAGACCCAGTACTTC. Its translation is CASSQSGQRETQYF. The chain uses TRBV3-1 (or the pseudogene TRBV3-2) and TRBJ2-5; D is perhaps TRBD1 (6 bases). The CDR3 sequence is 14 residues long. V was clipped by 2 bases and J by 5 bases, with 12 bases between them. The V gene's germline CDR1 is LGHDT and CDR2 YNNKEL (reference sequence).

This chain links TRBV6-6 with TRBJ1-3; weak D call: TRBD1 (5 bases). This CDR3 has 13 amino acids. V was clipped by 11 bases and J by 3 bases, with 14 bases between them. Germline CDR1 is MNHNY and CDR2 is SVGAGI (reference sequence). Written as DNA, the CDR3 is TGTGCCGGAGGGGAGTGGGGTGGAAACACCATATATTTT. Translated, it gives CAGGEWGGNTIYF.

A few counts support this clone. The CDR3 DNA reads as TGTGCCAGCAGTGCAGGTGTTGGTTACCAAGAGACCCAGTACTTC. Translating gives CASSAGVGYQETQYF. The chain uses TRBV6-2 or TRBV6-3 and TRBJ2-5; D gene uncertain. The CDR3 is 15 amino acids. V was pared by 5 bases and J by 0 bases, with 13 bases between. Per the germline V gene, CDR1 is MNHEY and CDR2 is SVGEGT.

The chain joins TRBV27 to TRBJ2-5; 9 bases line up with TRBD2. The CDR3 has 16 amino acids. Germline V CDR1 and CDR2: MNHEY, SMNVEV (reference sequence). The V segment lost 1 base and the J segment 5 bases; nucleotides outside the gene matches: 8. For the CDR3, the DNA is TGTGCCAGCAGTTTATGGGGCGGGGGGGCCGTGGAGACCCAGTACTTC. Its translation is CASSLWGGGAVETQYF.

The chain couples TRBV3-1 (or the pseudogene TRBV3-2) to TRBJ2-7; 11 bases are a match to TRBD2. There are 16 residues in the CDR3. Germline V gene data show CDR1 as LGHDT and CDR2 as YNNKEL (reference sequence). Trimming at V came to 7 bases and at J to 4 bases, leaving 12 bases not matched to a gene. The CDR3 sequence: CASNPFQTSGSYEQYF. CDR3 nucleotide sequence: TGTGCCAGCAACCCCTTTCAAACTAGCGGGAGTTACGAGCAGTACTTC.

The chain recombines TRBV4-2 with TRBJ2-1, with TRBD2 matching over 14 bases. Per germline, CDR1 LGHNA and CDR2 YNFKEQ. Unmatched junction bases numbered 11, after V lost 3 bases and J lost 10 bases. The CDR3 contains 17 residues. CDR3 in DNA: TGTGCCAGCAGCCATTTATCGGGACTAGCGGGAGTTGGAGAGCAGTTCTTC. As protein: CASSHLSGLAGVGEQFF.

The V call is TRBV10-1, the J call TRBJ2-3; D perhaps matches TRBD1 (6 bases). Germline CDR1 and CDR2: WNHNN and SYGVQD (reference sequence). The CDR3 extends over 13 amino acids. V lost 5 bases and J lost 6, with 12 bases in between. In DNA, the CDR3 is TGCGCCAGCAGTCCGGGACATCTTGATACGCAGTATTTT. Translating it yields CASSPGHLDTQYF.

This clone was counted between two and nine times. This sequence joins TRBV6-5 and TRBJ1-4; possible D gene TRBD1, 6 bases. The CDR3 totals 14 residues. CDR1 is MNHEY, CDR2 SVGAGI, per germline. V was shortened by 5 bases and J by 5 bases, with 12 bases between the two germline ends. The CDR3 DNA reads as TGTGCCAGCAGTAGGACAGCCATAAATGAAAAACTGTTTTTT. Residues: CASSRTAINEKLFF.

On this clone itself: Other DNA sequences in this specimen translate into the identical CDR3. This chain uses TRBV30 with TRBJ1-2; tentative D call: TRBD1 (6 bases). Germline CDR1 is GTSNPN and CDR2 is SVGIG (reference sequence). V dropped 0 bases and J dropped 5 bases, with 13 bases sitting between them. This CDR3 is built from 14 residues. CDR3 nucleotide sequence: TGTGCCTGGAGTGTACAGGGAGTTGGGTATGGCTACACCTTC. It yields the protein CAWSVQGVGYGYTF.

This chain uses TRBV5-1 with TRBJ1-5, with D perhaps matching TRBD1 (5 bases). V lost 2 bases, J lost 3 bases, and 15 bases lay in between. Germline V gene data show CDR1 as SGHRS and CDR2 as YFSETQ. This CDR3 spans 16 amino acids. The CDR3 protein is CASSLGTAGSNQPQHF. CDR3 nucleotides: TGCGCCAGCAGCTTAGGGACGGCGGGGTCCAATCAGCCCCAGCATTTT.

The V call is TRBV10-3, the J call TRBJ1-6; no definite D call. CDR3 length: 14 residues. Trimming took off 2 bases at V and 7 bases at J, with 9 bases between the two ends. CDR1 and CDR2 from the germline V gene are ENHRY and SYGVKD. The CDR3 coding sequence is TGTGCCATCAGTGAGCCGACCAGGAATTCACCCCTCCACTTT. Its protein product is CAISEPTRNSPLHF.

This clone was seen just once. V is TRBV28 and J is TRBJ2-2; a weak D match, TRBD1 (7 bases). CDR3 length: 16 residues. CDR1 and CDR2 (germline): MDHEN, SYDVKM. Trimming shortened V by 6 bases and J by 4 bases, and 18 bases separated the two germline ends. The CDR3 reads CASRPRSGGTTGELFF. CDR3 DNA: TGTGCCAGCAGGCCTAGATCAGGGGGGACCACCGGGGAGCTGTTTTTT.

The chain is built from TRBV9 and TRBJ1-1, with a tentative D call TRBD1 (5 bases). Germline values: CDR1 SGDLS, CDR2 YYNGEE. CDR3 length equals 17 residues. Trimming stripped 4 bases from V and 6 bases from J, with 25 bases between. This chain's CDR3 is CASSPQSDMSTGPEAFF. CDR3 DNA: TGTGCCAGCAGCCCCCAGTCAGACATGTCCACAGGCCCTGAAGCTTTCTTT.

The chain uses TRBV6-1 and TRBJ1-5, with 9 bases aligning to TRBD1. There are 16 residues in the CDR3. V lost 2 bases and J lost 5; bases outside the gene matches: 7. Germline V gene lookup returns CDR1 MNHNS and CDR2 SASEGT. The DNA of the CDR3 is TGTGCCAGCAGTGAATTTGGGACAGGGTTGCATCAGCCCCAGCATTTT. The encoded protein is CASSEFGTGLHQPQHF.

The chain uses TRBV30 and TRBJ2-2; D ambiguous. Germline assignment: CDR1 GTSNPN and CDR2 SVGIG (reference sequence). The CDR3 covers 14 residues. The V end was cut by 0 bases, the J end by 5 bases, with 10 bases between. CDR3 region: CAWSVLSATGELFF. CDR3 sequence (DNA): TGTGCCTGGAGTGTACTGAGCGCGACCGGGGAGCTGTTTTTT.

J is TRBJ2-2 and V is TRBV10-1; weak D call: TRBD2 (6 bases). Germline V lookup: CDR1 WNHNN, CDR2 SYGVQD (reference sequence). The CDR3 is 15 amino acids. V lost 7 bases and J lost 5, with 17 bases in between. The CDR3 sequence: CASNPGTRGTGELFF. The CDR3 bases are TGCGCCAGCAATCCCGGGACTCGGGGGACCGGGGAGCTGTTTTTT.

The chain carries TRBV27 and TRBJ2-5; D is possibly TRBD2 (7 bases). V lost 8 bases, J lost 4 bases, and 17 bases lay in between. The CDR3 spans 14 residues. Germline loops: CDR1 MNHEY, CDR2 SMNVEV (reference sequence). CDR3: CASGGGWGGETQYF. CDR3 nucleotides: TGTGCCAGCGGGGGGGGCTGGGGAGGAGAGACCCAGTACTTC.

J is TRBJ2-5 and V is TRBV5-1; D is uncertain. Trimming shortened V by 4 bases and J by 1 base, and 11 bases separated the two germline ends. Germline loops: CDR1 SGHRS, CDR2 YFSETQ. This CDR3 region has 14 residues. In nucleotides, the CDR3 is TGCGCCAGCAGCGGGCAGCCGATCCAAGAGACCCAGTACTTC. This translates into CASSGQPIQETQYF.